This record looks at one TCR beta chain sequence and its context. Antigen unknown. These data come from a study of cytomegalovirus exposure and HLA in healthy donors. Study observations and caveats: TCR clusters originating in the first cohort tended to co-occur in the approximately 130 validation repertoires, according to a later analysis. For most TCR sequences rarity was the rule, although some public TCRs occurred in many donors. A list of 150 or so TCR beta chains associated with cytomegalovirus was given.

With 4 bases removed from V and 3 bases from J, the gap between germline ends came to 9 bases. CDR3 size: 13 residues. Germline-derived CDR1 and CDR2 are SGHRS and YFSETQ. Profiling relied on immunoSEQ multiplex PCR, and the TCRdb table lists in-frame clones only, not all of them. The repertoire holds 150,000 to 200,000 clones, with around 86% as singletons. While the first cohort had 600 to 800 subjects, the donors belonged to the separate validation cohort of about 120 subjects. This TCR was sampled from a woman under 30 in good health and CMV-seronegative. Specimen: PBMCs. The J gene is TRBJ2-3, the V gene TRBV5-1, with D unresolved. CDR3 sequence (DNA): TGCGCCAGCAGCATAGAAATTACAGATACGCAGTATTTT. It translates to CASSIEITDTQYF.